This T cell receptor (beta chain) was observed in a study of radiotherapy plus CTLA-4 blockade in lung cancer listed by TCRdb under 2018. Notes on the research overall: Among enrolled patients, about 17% had an objective response and roughly 30% reached disease control.

The full study reports these points: TCR clones derived from tumors expanded in peripheral blood after treatment with radiotherapy and ipilimumab. The strongest predictors of response, as reported, were early dynamic changes in blood T cell clones along with a rise in serum interferon-beta after radiation.

As to this clone: The target of this receptor is not known. No much larger clone is present one base from it, and per-base qualities are unavailable.

The germline V gene encodes CDR1 LGHNA and CDR2 YNFKEQ. Trimming accounts for 4 bases at V and 5 bases at J, while the number of junction bases matched to no gene is 7. From the cysteine up to the phenylalanine, the CDR3 has a length of 15 residues. Left in the record is the CDR3 DNA by itself, 45 bases read in frame from the first base. In this study, focal radiation therapy paired with CTLA-4 blockade (ipilimumab) was tested in patients who had chemo-refractory metastatic non-small-cell lung cancer. The library was produced with the immunoSEQ multiplex PCR assay. TCRdb obtained this table from immuneACCESS and retained in-frame rearrangements with V and J assigned. These tables miss some clones; where compared with another copy, unresolved V genes account for less than half of the shortfall, and the remainder is unexplained. Here the sample has 85,000 to 100,000 clones; roughly 70% occur a single time. Over 11% of the sample is in the top ten clones.

The chain joins TRBV4-2 to TRBJ1-1, and 10 junctional nucleotides match TRBD1. The sequences come from peripheral blood, collected from a patient treated with radiotherapy plus ipilimumab. The source is a human donor with non-small cell lung cancer that progressed on radiotherapy plus ipilimumab. The sequenced DNA is TGTGCCAGCAGCCCGGACAGGGGGACGAGTACTGAAGCTTTCTTT. Its protein reads: CASSPDRGTSTEAFF.